This record looks at one TCR beta chain sequence and its context. The data were taken from a study of cytomegalovirus exposure and HLA in healthy donors. Researchers ran the PCR with 60 Vbeta and 13 Jbeta primers. This table comes from immunoSEQ multiplex PCR, and its TCRdb copy is limited to in-frame clones, with some not included. The data show 130,000 or so clones, roughly three quarters seen once. Sequences were obtained from PBMCs. The source is a young woman in good health and CMV-seronegative.

CDR3 bases: TGCGCCAGCAGCTTGGCCAACACAGCTTCCCATGGCTACACCTTC. This encodes CASSLANTASHGYTF. This sequence joins TRBV5-1 and TRBJ1-2; D unresolved. Deletions cut 0 bases from V and 6 bases from J, with 15 bases between. CDR1 and CDR2 (germline): SGHRS, YFSETQ. This CDR3 has 15 amino acids.